The source of this T cell receptor (beta chain) is a study of cytomegalovirus exposure and HLA in healthy donors (dated by TCRdb to 2015 to 2018). Context from the whole study: An earlier analysis of approximately 640 of the donors reported about 250 Gb of sequence data and 120 million or so unique TCR beta sequences from about 180 million T cells. A later analysis re-analyzed previously published TCR beta repertoires from about 730 donors and added high-resolution HLA genotyping to study TCR occurrence patterns. An earlier analysis of 587 of the donors used high-throughput TCR beta sequencing to judge whether each TCR beta V gene segment behaved as functional or pseudogenic. Because of strong linkage in the cohort, 5 or 6 DR-DQ haplotypes were treated as single units for association and clustering. To predict cytomegalovirus infection status, the study combined high-throughput TCR immunosequencing, statistical association of individual TCRs with disease status, and machine learning. In a later genetic analysis, genome-wide SNP genotypes for about 55% of the roughly 700 donors were used, and that subset was treated as a discovery cohort. HLA typing covered class I and class II loci at four-digit resolution. The study profiled the T cell repertoires of hundreds of subjects by immunosequencing and related them to cytomegalovirus serostatus. Across around 400 genotyped donors of the cohort, an average of approximately 240,000 unique TCR beta nucleotide sequences per donor were sequenced, and roughly 20% of those sequences were non-productive. Along with the roughly 670-subject first cohort, a separate validation cohort of some 130 different subjects was used. Of the 300 to 450 genotyped donors, about 80% fell in the genetic ancestry cluster associated with self-reported Caucasian donors. Every repertoire in the discovery cohort had been generated on one and the same sequencing platform. In the later analysis, no new phenotypic data were used to find candidate immune exposures; instead, reliance was placed on TCR beta sequences and their occurrence across donors. Donor age, sex, ethnicity and CMV serostatus were collected together with the repertoire data. The study was designed to test whether signatures of past pathogen exposure could be identified by cataloging public T cell receptors. Typing coverage differed by locus: A, B, C, DRB1 and DQB1 were typed in about 620-640 donors, DQA1 in 522, DPA1 in 600 to 610, and DPB1 in just under 490. An early release that covered 500 to 800 HLA-typed donors contained about 290 gigabases of sequencing data and 85 million to 100 million unique TCR sequences.

This clone was counted between two and nine times. Its cognate antigen has yet to be identified. Base qualities are missing; no much larger clone stands one base away. The cohort was made up of approximately 670 healthy bone marrow donors. Cohort members were all nominally healthy when sampled, although unrecorded immune exposures were likely present. The donor was CMV seropositive and belonged to the group of about 290 seropositive cohort members. Each donor provided a peripheral blood sample, and peripheral blood mononuclear cells were used for TCR beta sequencing. Genomic DNA was extracted from the blood cell samples with the Qiagen DNeasy Blood Extraction Kit. Based on the germline V gene (reference sequence), the CDR1 and CDR2 sequences are GTSNPN and SVGIG. The germline ends are 7 bases apart after V is trimmed by 0 bases and J by 2 bases. Including cysteine and phenylalanine, the CDR3 has 14 amino acids. Left in the record is the CDR3 DNA by itself, 42 bases read in frame from the first base.

Paper-wide results and their limitations: According to a later genetic analysis, donors in an Asian-associated ancestry cluster had fewer N-insertions in productive TCRs than the approximately 610-donor mean. When HLA alleles, especially DR and DQ, strongly co-occurred, TCR associations were difficult to assign to individual alleles. Presence/absence analyses assumed roughly uniform sequencing depth across donors, an assumption that may not hold. Because HLA typing was unavailable for some donors at each locus, only the typed subset was used in association tests. A few of the identified cytomegalovirus-associated TCR beta chains were confirmed in vitro to be specific for cytomegalovirus antigens. A later genetic analysis associated a missense DCLRE1C variant with V-gene and J-gene trimming of TCR beta chains, and an independent cohort replicated the association. For the cohort, immune exposure information was limited to CMV serostatus. In a later analysis, TCR association rates were found to vary across HLA loci, with the most associated TCRs seen for DRB1 alleles and the fewest for HLA-C alleles. Only TCR beta chains were sequenced in this cohort, and the absence of alpha or paired-chain data limited detectable features. A further reported finding was that TCR beta sequences accurately predicted the HLA-A and HLA-B alleles for most subjects in the first cohort. Because the 87-base-pair reads could not distinguish some IMGT-functional V segments, including TRBV6-2 and TRBV6-3, those segments were excluded. In a later analysis, HLA-associated TCR beta chains were found to be more clonally expanded and to have lower generation probabilities than equally common non-associated chains. A later analysis reported that several top co-occurrence clusters appeared linked to parvovirus B19, influenza, CMV and Epstein-Barr virus. A later analysis associated 15,000 to 20,000 TCR beta sequences with specific HLA alleles at a false discovery rate of 0.05. Across donors, most TCR sequences were observed very rarely, whereas some public TCRs were present in many individuals. The study listed around 160 TCR beta chains as associated with cytomegalovirus. Because counts were too low, seventeen rarely observed V segments, including chromosome 9 orphons, were excluded from the earlier analysis of about 500 of the donors. Cytomegalovirus status was reported to be diagnosed by the classifier with high specificity and sensitivity in both the original and validation cohorts. According to the authors, the approach could potentially be generalized to other disease states and immunological phenotypes. An earlier analysis of 587 of the donors showed that most TCR beta V segments appeared in productive rearrangements either about 90% or about 30% of the time, which broadly matched IMGT annotations. A cluster of highly shared sequence variants was judged likely to be a technical artifact of the sequencing pipeline. Linkage disequilibrium might explain the correlated functional status among segregating V segments, but an unknown experimental factor could not be excluded. In a later analysis, most CMV-associated TCR beta chains were found to appear HLA-restricted, with HLA associations seemingly driven largely by CMV exposure.

The library was generated by the immunoSEQ multiplex PCR assay. The multiplex PCR relied on a mix of 60 forward primers for TCR Vbeta segments and 13 reverse primers for TCR Jbeta segments. A multiplex PCR assay on genomic DNA amplified the CDR3 region of rearranged TCR beta genes. On the Illumina HiSeq System, the amplified TCR beta libraries were sequenced as 87-base-pair reads. As for how the authors treated the data: A later analysis counted around 72 million unique TCR beta chains across the 666 repertoires, and around 9.9 million of these chains were shared by at least two donors. Raw reads were error-corrected and collapsed into unique sequences by a nearest-neighbor algorithm in which closely related sequences were merged to remove PCR and sequencing errors. V, D and J gene segments were assigned by aligning CDR3 sequences to IMGT reference sequences. For a sequence to be retained, a match of at least six nucleotides was required to both a V gene segment and a J gene segment. A rearrangement was called productive if the CDR3 had no stop codons and remained in frame with V and J, and every other rearrangement was called non-productive. Following IMGT convention, CDR3 was defined as the stretch from the second conserved V-encoded cysteine to the conserved J-encoded phenylalanine. The earlier analysis of about 610 of the donors excluded any sequence lacking an unambiguous match to a single V gene segment. An earlier analysis of 500 to 700 of the donors classified V segments as functional when productive rearrangements were above 56.7% and as segregating when the standard deviation between donors was above 5%. A statistical classification framework was built to diagnose cytomegalovirus status from the catalog of TCR beta chain sequences. V and J gene assignment, in a later analysis, came from comparing TCR nucleotide sequences with IMGT/GENE-DB human TR gene sequences. Using the TCRdist pipeline, a later analysis assigned CDR3 sequences along with most-parsimonious VDJ recombination scenarios. In a later analysis, each TCR beta chain was defined by its CDR3 amino acid sequence together with its V-gene family, and reads without a unique V-gene family were excluded. To address suspected cross-contamination and a sequencing artifact, a later analysis removed 592 highly shared, low-generation-probability nucleotide sequences. For each public chain, a later analysis derived a clonal expansion index from normalized ranks of inferred template counts within each repertoire. In a later analysis, generation probabilities were computed with a VDJ recombination model fitted to out-of-frame rearrangements, and the resulting probabilities were checked against IGoR. Hypergeometric tests were used in a later analysis to score TCR-TCR, TCR-HLA and TCR-CMV co-occurrence, with a repertoire-size bias correction applied to the TCR pairs. To estimate false discovery rates, a later analysis permuted the HLA or CMV assignments 20 times. In a later analysis, co-occurring TCRs were grouped using DBSCAN, and TCRdist sequence similarity was added for clustering within HLA-allele-positive subsets. Co-occurrence clustering excluded repertoires with fewer than 30,000 or more than 120,000 public chains, plus five with anomalous nucleotide sharing. Here the immuneACCESS table is served through TCRdb, limited to in-frame sequences with V and J called. Missing clones are a known gap in these copies; in checked studies unresolved V genes cover under half, and the rest lacks a known reason. The V and J calls and clone size were taken over from that table, and D and trimming were inferred from the DNA. For this sample there are fewer than 200,000 clones; about 84% appear just once. Roughly 14% of the sample belongs to the ten largest clones.

The rearranged segments are TRBV30 and TRBJ2-2; TRBD2 is a possible D gene, resting on 5 matching bases. The TCR sequence derives from a woman aged 25 to 45 in good health and CMV-seropositive. Sample: PBMCs. The bases are TGTGCCTGGAGTGTAGCGGACAACACCGGGGAGCTGTTTTTT. This gives the protein CAWSVADNTGELFF. The reference TRBV30 and TRBJ2-2 proteins fill in what lies around the CDR3, so the full variable domain reads SQTIHQWPATLVQPVGSPLSLECTVEGTSNPNLYWYRQAAGRGLQLLFYSVGIGQISSEVPQNLSASRPQDRQFILSSKKLLLSDSGFYLCAWSVADNTGELFFGEGSRLTVL.